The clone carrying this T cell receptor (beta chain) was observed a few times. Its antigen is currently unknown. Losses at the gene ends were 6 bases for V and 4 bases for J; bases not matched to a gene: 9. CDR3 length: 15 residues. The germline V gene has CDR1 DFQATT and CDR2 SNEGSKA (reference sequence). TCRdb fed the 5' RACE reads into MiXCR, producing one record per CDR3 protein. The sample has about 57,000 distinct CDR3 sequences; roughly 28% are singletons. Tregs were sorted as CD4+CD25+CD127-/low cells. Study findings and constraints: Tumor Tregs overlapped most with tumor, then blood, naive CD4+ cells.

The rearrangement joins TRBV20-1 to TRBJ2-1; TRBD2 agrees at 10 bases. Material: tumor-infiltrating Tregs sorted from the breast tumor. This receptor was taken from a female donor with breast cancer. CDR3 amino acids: CSARYKAGGYNEQFF. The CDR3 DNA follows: TGCAGTGCAAGATATAAAGCGGGAGGGTACAATGAGCAGTTCTTC.